The rows below give T cell receptor beta chains drawn from one sample of a study of cytomegalovirus exposure and HLA in healthy donors. TCRdb keeps only in-frame clones here, not all; method: immunoSEQ multiplex PCR. The sample holds about 130,000 clones, around four fifths seen once. The sample comprised PBMCs. The receptors were gathered from a man in his thirties or forties in good health and CMV-seropositive. Each CDR3 is given with its conserved first and last residue. D genes are given only for firm matches. Only some rows state a clone size, as once, few, many or a class for expanded clones.

len	d_gene	v_gene	abundance	j_gene	CDR3aa	CDR3nt
13	-	TRBV25-1	-	TRBJ2-3	CASSLRSTDTQYF	TGTGCCAGCAGTTTGAGAAGCACAGATACGCAGTATTTT
18	TRBD1	TRBV27	-	TRBJ1-2	CASSPDRGRADLYYGYTF	TGTGCCAGCAGTCCTGACAGGGGGCGTGCAGATTTATACTATGGCTACACCTTC
15	TRBD1	TRBV15	once	TRBJ2-2	CATSRERTGSGELFF	TGTGCCACCAGCAGAGAGAGGACAGGGTCCGGGGAGCTGTTTTTT
20	-	TRBV21-1	-	TRBJ2-1	CASSKARPGLAVSSYNEQFF	TGTGCCAGCAGCAAAGCGCGTCCGGGACTAGCGGTCAGCTCCTACAATGAGCAGTTCTTC
15	TRBD2	TRBV7-2	-	TRBJ2-3	CASSFNRGVADTQYF	TGTGCCAGCAGCTTTAACCGGGGGGTGGCAGATACGCAGTATTTT
14	-	TRBV7-8	-	TRBJ2-1	CASSLWRRPDEQFF	TGTGCCAGCAGCTTATGGCGGCGACCGGATGAGCAGTTCTTC
14	-	TRBV2	-	TRBJ1-2	CASSEGSGTYGYTF	TGTGCCAGCAGTGAAGGGAGCGGGACCTATGGCTACACCTTC
16	TRBD2	TRBV27	-	TRBJ2-1	CASSRKRDGSYNEQFF	TGTGCCAGCAGTCGTAAGCGGGACGGGTCCTACAATGAGCAGTTCTTC
16	TRBD1	TRBV7-3	-	TRBJ1-1	CASRYGTGGGNTEAFF	TGTGCCAGCAGATATGGGACAGGGGGAGGGAACACTGAAGCTTTCTTT
13	TRBD1	TRBV30	-	TRBJ2-5	CAWWRDRVGTQYF	TGTGCCTGGTGGCGGGACAGGGTCGGGACCCAGTACTTC
15	TRBD1	TRBV18	-	TRBJ1-5	CASSRQGDSRQPQHF	TGTGCCAGCTCACGACAGGGAGATAGCAGACAGCCCCAGCATTTT
17	TRBD2	TRBV28	-	TRBJ2-3	CASSSGGRALSTDTQYF	TGTGCCAGCAGTTCTGGGGGGAGGGCCTTAAGCACAGATACGCAGTATTTT
18	TRBD1	TRBV5-1	-	TRBJ2-7	CASSLGGTGDYTDNEQYF	TGCGCCAGCAGCTTGGGCGGGACAGGGGACTATACCGATAACGAGCAGTACTTC
14	-	TRBV25-1	-	TRBJ1-2	CASSELGQNYGYTF	TGTGCCAGCAGTGAACTGGGACAAAACTATGGCTACACCTTC
17	-	TRBV4-2	once	TRBJ2-6	CASSQAGDLSGANVLTF	TGTGCCAGCAGCCAGGCAGGGGACCTCTCTGGGGCCAACGTCCTGACTTTC
15	TRBD2	TRBV6-1	-	TRBJ2-1	CASSNRLAGKGEQFF	TGTGCCAGCAGTAACCGACTAGCGGGAAAGGGTGAGCAGTTCTTC
12	-	TRBV4-2	once	TRBJ2-7	CASSQDRGEQYF	TGTGCCAGCAGCCAAGATCGGGGGGAGCAGTACTTC
13	-	TRBV4-1	-	TRBJ1-2	CASSRIGGNGYTF	TGCGCCAGCAGCCGGATCGGAGGAAATGGCTACACCTTC
14	-	TRBV15	-	TRBJ2-3	CATFTGFSTDTQYF	TGTGCCACCTTTACGGGGTTCAGCACAGATACGCAGTATTTT
15	TRBD2	TRBV27	-	TRBJ2-1	CAITGRTSGRVEQFF	TGTGCCATCACAGGCCGGACTAGCGGGAGAGTTGAGCAGTTCTTC
12	TRBD2	TRBV30	-	TRBJ2-5	CAWNGEGATQYF	TGTGCCTGGAACGGGGAGGGAGCCACCCAGTACTTC
15	-	TRBV2	-	TRBJ2-1	CASSDRYSSYNEQFF	TGTGCCAGCAGTGACAGATACAGCTCCTACAATGAGCAGTTCTTC
15	-	TRBV4-3	-	TRBJ2-1	CASSQDSPSYNEQFF	TGCGCCAGCAGCCAGGACAGCCCCTCCTACAATGAGCAGTTCTTC
15	TRBD2	TRBV5-1	-	TRBJ2-3	CASSPGLASTDTQYF	TGCGCCAGCAGTCCTGGACTAGCGAGCACAGATACGCAGTATTTT
15	TRBD1	TRBV6-6	-	TRBJ2-2	CASSARTGGAGELFF	TGTGCCAGCAGTGCCCGGACAGGTGGTGCCGGGGAGCTGTTTTTT
19	-	TRBV7-8	-	TRBJ1-5	CASTPQGRSQRYSNQPQHF	TGTGCCAGCACCCCCCAGGGAAGGTCACAAAGATATAGCAATCAGCCCCAGCATTTT
14	-	TRBV5-5	-	TRBJ2-2	CASSAPSNTGELFF	TGTGCCAGCAGCGCGCCTTCGAACACCGGGGAGCTGTTTTTT
15	-	TRBV5-1	-	TRBJ2-1	CASSLGSGPTDEQFF	TGCGCCAGCAGCTTGGGAAGCGGACCTACGGATGAGCAGTTCTTC
14	TRBD2	TRBV6-4	-	TRBJ2-1	CASSYTSGSREQFF	TGTGCCAGCAGTTATACTAGCGGGAGTCGGGAGCAGTTCTTC
14	-	TRBV6-5	-	TRBJ1-2	CASSPLGGNYGYTF	TGTGCCAGCAGCCCCCTTGGAGGGAACTATGGCTACACCTTC
15	TRBD1	TRBV28	-	TRBJ1-3	CASSPGTASGNTIYF	TGTGCCAGCAGTCCGGGGACAGCCTCTGGAAACACCATATATTTT
16	TRBD2	TRBV5-1	once	TRBJ2-3	CASSLPDGLAADTQYF	TGCGCCAGCAGCTTGCCGGACGGACTAGCGGCAGATACGCAGTATTTT
14	-	TRBV7-6	once	TRBJ1-2	CASSLDPGGAGYTF	TGTGCCAGCAGCTTAGATCCCGGGGGAGCGGGCTACACCTTC